This entry concerns a single TCR beta chain. What it recognizes is unknown. Reverse transcribing all isolated RNA meant expressed TCRB transcripts were sequenced. Clones were read by immunoSEQ multiplex PCR, and TCRdb kept only the in-frame ones, dropping some. Of roughly 400,000 clones in the sample, about 16% were seen once. The data belong to a study of beta chain features in type 1 diabetes. Study-wide results and caveats: Any PCR bias toward short templates would affect both groups alike.

Trimming cost V 4 bases and J 0 bases; bases outside gene matches: 4. The CDR3 is made up of 15 amino acids. CDR1 and CDR2 from the germline V gene are SGHRS and YFSETQ. Per donor, one heparinised blood draw averaged roughly 110 mL. Researchers reported sorting CD4+ naive, central memory, regulatory and stem cell-like memory cells via CD45RO/CCR7/CD25/CD127/CD95/CD27. The authors obtained over 95% purity in all sorted populations. Sample: naive CD4+ T cells from blood. The sequence was obtained from a woman aged 18-35 years in good health. The V and J genes are TRBV5-1 and TRBJ2-1; 7 bases align to TRBD2. The DNA for the CDR3 is TGCGCCAGCAGCCTGCGGGAGAGCTCCTACAATGAGCAGTTCTTC. Amino acid sequence: CASSLRESSYNEQFF.